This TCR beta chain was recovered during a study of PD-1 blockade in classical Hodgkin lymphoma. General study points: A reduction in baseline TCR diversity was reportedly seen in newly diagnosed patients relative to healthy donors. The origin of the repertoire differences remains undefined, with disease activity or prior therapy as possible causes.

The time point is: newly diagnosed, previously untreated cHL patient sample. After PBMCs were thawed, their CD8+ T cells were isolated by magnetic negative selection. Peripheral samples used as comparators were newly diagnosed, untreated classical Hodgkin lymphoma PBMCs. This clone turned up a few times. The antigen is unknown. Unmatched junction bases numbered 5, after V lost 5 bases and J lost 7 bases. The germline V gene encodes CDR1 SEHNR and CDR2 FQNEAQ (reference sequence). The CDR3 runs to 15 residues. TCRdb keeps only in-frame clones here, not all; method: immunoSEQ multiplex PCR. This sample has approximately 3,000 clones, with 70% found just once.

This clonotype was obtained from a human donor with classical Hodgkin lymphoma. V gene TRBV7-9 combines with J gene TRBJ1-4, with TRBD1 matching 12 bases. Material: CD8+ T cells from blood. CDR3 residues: CASSRGTGGSEKLFF. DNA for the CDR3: TGTGCCAGCAGCCGAGGGACAGGGGGCAGTGAAAAACTGTTTTTT.